Below are 20 T cell receptor beta chains sequenced from a single sample in a study of cytomegalovirus exposure and HLA in healthy donors (dated by TCRdb to 2016 to 2017). The method behind the library was the immunoSEQ multiplex PCR assay. The multiplex PCR relied on a mix of 60 forward primers for TCR Vbeta segments and 13 reverse primers for TCR Jbeta segments. What TCRdb holds here is the immuneACCESS table cut down to in-frame rearrangements. Part of the clones is not present; checked against another copy, under half of the missing clones reflect an unresolved V gene, and the others are unexplained. The sample table shows fewer than 140,000 clones, and 70% to 80% are seen once. Around 3.4% of the sample comes from the top ten. Source material: PBMCs. The receptors were sampled from a man aged 55-75 years in good health and CMV-seronegative.

The chain employs TRBV7-8 and TRBJ2-4; D may be TRBD1 (6 bases). CDR3 length equals 16 residues. Germline V gene lookup returns CDR1 SGHVS and CDR2 FQNEAQ. Trimming cost V 3 bases and J 0 bases, with 12 bases left between them. The CDR3: CASSFDRSLAKNIQYF. CDR3 nucleotides: TGTGCCAGCAGCTTTGACAGGAGCCTAGCCAAAAACATTCAGTACTTC.

The chain recombines TRBV5-1 with TRBJ2-5, with 7 bases aligning to TRBD2. The CDR3 has 16 amino acids. V was pared by 2 bases and J by 1 base, with 8 bases of the junction left unmatched. Germline V gene data show CDR1 as SGHRS and CDR2 as YFSETQ. CDR3 sequence reads: CASSLGGLGVQETQYF. The CDR3 region has the DNA TGCGCCAGCAGCTTAGGTGGACTAGGCGTCCAAGAGACCCAGTACTTC.

CDR3 sequence (DNA): TGTGCCAGCACCATCCTACCCGGGACAGGGAACTCAGATACGCAGTATTTT. Residues: CASTILPGTGNSDTQYF. V gene TRBV7-8 combines with J gene TRBJ2-3; 9 bases map to TRBD1. V dropped 7 bases and J dropped 4; count of bases not matched to a gene: 15. Germline V gene sequence: CDR1 SGHVS, CDR2 FQNEAQ. This CDR3 is built from 17 residues.

The chain carries TRBV19 and TRBJ1-5; D is undetermined. The germline V and J ends were trimmed by 3 bases and 0 bases, with 12 bases remaining between them. CDR1 and CDR2 from the germline V gene are LNHDA and SQIVND (reference sequence). The CDR3 totals 16 residues. This CDR3 reads CASSISSLVSNQPQHF. For the CDR3, the DNA is TGTGCCAGTAGTATCTCAAGCCTAGTTAGCAATCAGCCCCAGCATTTT.

This sequence joins TRBV6-5 and TRBJ1-5; 8 bases match TRBD1. V lost 5 bases, J lost 6 bases, and 3 bases stayed unmatched. The CDR3 is made up of 13 amino acids. Germline V gene sequence: CDR1 MNHEY, CDR2 SVGAGI. The CDR3 coding sequence is TGTGCCAGCAGTATAACAGGGGGTCAGCCCCAGCATTTT. It yields the protein CASSITGGQPQHF.

This chain joins TRBV4-3 and TRBJ1-4; D unresolved. The CDR3 loop spans 13 amino acids. Germline lookup yields CDR1 LGHNA and CDR2 YSLEER. The V end was cut by 0 bases, the J end by 7 bases, with 6 bases between. CDR3 in DNA: TGCGCCAGCAGCCAAGAACTTTCTGAAAAACTGTTTTTT. Translation gives CASSQELSEKLFF.

This chain's CDR3 is CASSLAPGGGQETQYF. As DNA, the CDR3 is TGTGCCAGCAGCTTAGCCCCGGGGGGCGGTCAAGAGACCCAGTACTTC. V and J are TRBV7-7 and TRBJ2-5; TRBD2 might be the D (7 bases). V was clipped by 0 bases and J by 2 bases, with 13 bases between them. CDR3 length equals 16 residues. CDR1 SSHAT and CDR2 FNYEAQ come from the germline V gene (reference sequence).

The J gene is TRBJ1-2, the V gene TRBV11-1; D is perhaps TRBD1 (5 bases). V dropped 1 base and J dropped 4 bases, with 13 bases sitting between them. CDR1 is SGHAT and CDR2 is FQDESV in the germline V gene (reference sequence). The CDR3 has 15 amino acids. The CDR3 loop is CASSLGQLPPYGYTF. The CDR3 DNA is TGTGCCAGCAGCTTAGGACAGCTCCCTCCCTATGGCTACACCTTC.

J is TRBJ2-2 and V is TRBV5-1; 10 bases align to TRBD2. The germline gives CDR1 SGHRS, CDR2 YFSETQ. Trimming at V came to 2 bases and at J to 3 bases, leaving 1 base not matched to a gene. This CDR3 region has 15 residues. This CDR3 reads CASSFTSGDTGELFF. As DNA, the CDR3 is TGCGCCAGCAGCTTTACTAGCGGGGACACCGGGGAGCTGTTTTTT.

The V gene is TRBV9, the J gene TRBJ1-2; D is undetermined. The V gene lost 2 bases and the J gene lost 2 bases, with 7 bases spanning the gap. Germline V gene lookup returns CDR1 SGDLS and CDR2 YYNGEE. The CDR3 contains 13 residues. CDR3 region: CASSVSGNYGYTF. CDR3 nucleotide sequence: TGTGCCAGCAGCGTTTCGGGAAACTATGGCTACACCTTC.

This chain links TRBV5-1 with TRBJ1-4; D is unclear. The CDR3 extends over 14 amino acids. Trimming removed 0 bases at V and 8 bases at J, with 11 bases between. CDR1 and CDR2 (germline): SGHRS, YFSETQ. The CDR3 sequence: CASSLGPPGEKLFF. As DNA, the CDR3 is TGCGCCAGCAGCTTGGGCCCTCCGGGGGAAAAACTGTTTTTT.

Points on this clone: Within the sample, other DNA sequences also encode this same CDR3. The J gene is TRBJ2-5, the V gene TRBV9; 7 bases are shared with TRBD2. Germline values: CDR1 SGDLS, CDR2 YYNGEE. This CDR3 is 15 amino acids long. V shed 0 bases and J 5 bases; nucleotides not matched to a gene: 7. CDR3 loop: CASSVVGQGGETQYF. DNA for the CDR3: TGTGCCAGCAGCGTAGTTGGCCAGGGAGGGGAGACCCAGTACTTC.

CDR3 DNA: TGTGCCAGTAGCCTTAGGGGGTTTAACTATGGCTACACCTTC. Amino acid sequence: CASSLRGFNYGYTF. The rearrangement links TRBV19 to TRBJ1-2; a possible D gene is TRBD1 (6 bases). Trimming pared 6 bases from V and 1 base from J, leaving 12 bases between. The CDR3 length is 14 residues. Germline CDR1 is LNHDA and CDR2 is SQIVND (reference sequence).

This clone has just a few counts. The chain is built from TRBV10-3 and TRBJ2-5; a possible D gene is TRBD2 (6 bases). The ends were cut back, 6 bases at V and 5 bases at J, with 13 bases in the middle. The CDR3 contains 13 residues. Looked up from germline, CDR1 is ENHRY and CDR2 is SYGVKD. DNA for the CDR3: TGTGCCATCAGGGGGACTTCGCAGGAGACCCAGTACTTC. Encoded protein: CAIRGTSQETQYF.

This chain connects TRBV9 to TRBJ2-3; 7 bases line up with TRBD2. Germline V gene data show CDR1 as SGDLS and CDR2 as YYNGEE. V lost 0 bases, J lost 2 bases, and 6 bases stayed unmatched. The CDR3 totals 16 residues. The CDR3 sequence: CASSVDPAGTTDTQYF. The DNA for the CDR3 is TGTGCCAGCAGCGTAGATCCAGCGGGGACCACAGATACGCAGTATTTT.

This chain uses TRBV6-4 with TRBJ2-3; 10 bases fit TRBD2. This CDR3 contains 16 residues. Germline lookup yields CDR1 MRHNA and CDR2 SNTAGT. V lost 6 bases to trimming and J lost 0 bases; unmatched junction nucleotides: 6. The CDR3 region is CASSDLAGASTDTQYF. The DNA for the CDR3 is TGTGCCAGCAGCGATCTAGCGGGGGCTAGCACAGATACGCAGTATTTT.

The V gene is TRBV2, the J gene TRBJ1-1, with a possible D match to TRBD1 (6 bases). The germline V and J ends were trimmed by 7 bases and 2 bases, with 11 bases remaining between them. Per germline, CDR1 SNHLY and CDR2 FYNNEI. This CDR3 is built from 13 residues. The CDR3 spells CASNRQVNTEAFF. DNA of the CDR3: TGTGCCAGCAACAGACAGGTAAACACTGAAGCTTTCTTT.

The V call is TRBV5-6, the J call TRBJ2-7; a weak D match, TRBD1 (6 bases). This CDR3 region has 15 residues. The V gene lost 4 bases and the J gene lost 2 bases, with 16 bases spanning the gap. The germline V gene has CDR1 SGHDT and CDR2 YYEEEE. CDR3 protein: CASSLRGPGAYEQYV. Here the CDR3 DNA reads TGTGCCAGCAGCCTTCGCGGGCCAGGGGCCTACGAGCAGTACGTC.

The chain is built from TRBV4-1 and TRBJ2-1; TRBD2 might be the D (7 bases). This CDR3 is 13 amino acids long. The germline CDR1 and CDR2 sequences are MGHRA and YSYEKL. Trimming stripped 6 bases from V and 12 bases from J, with 18 bases between. The CDR3 loop reads CASRLEGGRGQFF. The DNA of the CDR3 is TGCGCCAGCAGGTTGGAGGGGGGGCGCGGGCAGTTCTTC.

With respect to this clone: The junction departs from the called germline gene at one end, perhaps through a read error. The chain carries TRBV7-9 and TRBJ1-4; 8 nucleotides align to TRBD1. The CDR3 consists of 14 residues. Germline V gene lookup returns CDR1 SEHNR and CDR2 FQNEAQ (reference sequence). This CDR3 is CASSTRDRNEKLFF. As DNA, the CDR3 is TGTGCCAGCAGCACCCGGGACAGGAATGAGAAACTGTTTTTT.